This is a list of T cell receptor beta chains from one sample in a study of breast tumors, draining lymph nodes, adjacent tissues. TCRdb itself ran the multiplex PCR reads through MiXCR, one entry per CDR3 protein. The sample has about 19,000 distinct CDR3 sequences; around two fifths are singletons. Specimen: breast tumor tissue. The receptor set was obtained from a female donor with breast cancer. Some clones in this sample may be carry-over from other donors' samples. Both conserved end residues are part of each CDR3. A D gene is named only where the DNA matches it firmly. Rows may omit the clone size; those that give it use once, few, many or a size class.

j_call d_call v_call clone_size cdr3_length cdr3_aa cdr3_nt
TRBJ1-2 . TRBV19 . 12 CASSRPSRGCTF TGTGCCAGCAGTAGACCGTCCCGAGGCTGCACCTTC
TRBJ2-7 TRBD2 TRBV5-1 . 14 CASSAGTSAYEQYF TGCGCCAGCAGCGCCGGGACTAGTGCCTACGAGCAGTACTTC
TRBJ2-2 TRBD2 TRBV7-2 . 16 CASSSGTSGRVGELFF TGTGCCAGCAGCTCCGGGACTAGCGGGAGAGTCGGGGAGCTGTTTTTT
TRBJ2-1 . TRBV9 many 16 CASSAGTADLYNEQFF TGTGCCAGCAGCGCCGGGACGGCGGATCTGTACAATGAGCAGTTCTTC
TRBJ2-3 . TRBV9 few 15 CASTPVGGGTDTQYF TGTGCCAGCACCCCCGTTGGTGGGGGCACAGATACGCAGTATTTT
TRBJ2-1 TRBD2 TRBV5-6 many 15 CASSLDRTSDNEQFF TGTGCCAGCAGCTTGGATCGGACTAGTGACAATGAGCAGTTCTTC
TRBJ1-2 . TRBV11-3 many 13 CAFHGAVDYGYTF TGTGCTTTCCACGGGGCTGTCGACTATGGCTACACCTTC
TRBJ1-1 . TRBV5-1 many 13 CASREAVNTEAFF TGCGCCAGCAGGGAAGCGGTGAACACTGAAGCTTTCTTT
TRBJ2-7 . TRBV5-6 many 15 CASSSDSAPAYEQYF TGTGCCAGCAGTTCGGACAGTGCCCCAGCCTACGAGCAGTACTTC
TRBJ1-5 . TRBV28 many 12 CASRRGRDPQHF TGTGCCAGCAGAAGGGGCAGGGACCCCCAGCATTTT
TRBJ2-3 TRBD2 TRBV7-9 . 18 CASSPTRLAGVRTDTQYF TGTGCCAGCAGCCCCACCCGACTAGCGGGAGTGAGGACAGATACGCAGTATTTT
TRBJ2-2 TRBD2 TRBV2 . 15 CASRPSGTHTGELFF TGTGCCAGCCGGCCTAGCGGGACCCACACCGGGGAGCTGTTTTTT
TRBJ1-5 . TRBV20-1 medium-sized 16 CSATTQGGSINQPQHF TGCAGTGCGACTACACAGGGCGGTAGTATCAATCAGCCCCAGCATTTT
TRBJ2-7 TRBD1 TRBV6-1 . 13 CASRDRAGYEQYF TGTGCCAGCAGGGACAGGGCCGGATACGAGCAGTACTTC
TRBJ2-3 TRBD2 TRBV5-1 many 16 CASSSLAGGSTDTQYF TGCGCCAGCAGCTCACTAGCGGGAGGGAGCACAGATACGCAGTATTTT
TRBJ2-7 TRBD1 TRBV7-9 . 15 CASSLVRQGTSEQHF TGTGCCAGCAGCTTAGTTCGACAGGGAACCTCCGAGCAGCACTTC
TRBJ1-1 . TRBV27 . 13 CASSLRLVTEAFF TGTGCCAGCAGTTTACGGCTCGTAACTGAAGCTTTCTTT
TRBJ2-5 . TRBV19 many 15 CASSPDRGVKETQYF TGTGCCAGTAGTCCGGACCGGGGAGTTAAAGAGACCCAGTACTTC
TRBJ2-2 TRBD2 TRBV7-9 once 17 CASSSGLAGLNTGELFF TGTGCCAGCAGCTCGGGACTAGCGGGGCTGAACACCGGGGAGCTGTTTTTT
TRBJ2-6 TRBD1 TRBV6-5 . 14 CASRTGSGANVLTF TGTGCCAGTCGGACAGGCTCTGGGGCCAACGTCCTGACTTTC
TRBJ2-1 . TRBV4-1 many 15 CASSQFAGSYNEQFF TGCGCCAGCAGCCAATTCGCGGGCTCCTACAATGAGCAGTTCTTC
TRBJ1-5 . TRBV20-1 many 13 CSASGDSNQPQHF TGCAGTGCTAGCGGCGATAGCAATCAGCCCCAGCATTTT
TRBJ2-2 TRBD2 TRBV6-6 many 16 CASSSRLATGAGELFF TGTGCCAGCAGTTCCCGACTAGCGACCGGAGCCGGGGAGCTGTTTTTT
TRBJ2-7 TRBD2 TRBV20-1 medium-sized 13 CSASPGGLYEQYF TGCAGTGCTAGTCCGGGAGGGCTCTACGAGCAGTACTTC
TRBJ2-1 TRBD2 TRBV7-8 many 16 CASSFLADEANNEQFF TGTGCCAGCAGCTTTCTAGCGGACGAAGCCAACAATGAGCAGTTCTTC
TRBJ2-3 . TRBV7-8 once 17 CASSPWGKFGYTDTQYF TGTGCCAGCAGCCCCTGGGGGAAGTTTGGGTACACAGATACGCAGTATTTT
TRBJ2-6 . TRBV19 many 13 CASSIGGANVLTF TGTGCCAGTAGTATTGGCGGGGCCAACGTCCTGACTTTC
TRBJ2-7 TRBD1 TRBV29-1 . 12 CSVGQGDNEQSF TGCAGCGTTGGACAGGGAGACAACGAGCAGAGCTTC
TRBJ2-2 . TRBV18 many 15 CASSRLEGYTGELFF TGTGCCAGCTCTCGCCTAGAGGGTTACACCGGGGAGCTGTTTTTT
TRBJ1-1 TRBD1 TRBV6-6 . 14 CASRVGTVYIEAFF TGTGCCAGCAGAGTCGGGACAGTTTACATTGAAGCTTTCTTT
TRBJ2-1 . TRBV6-5 many 13 CASSYAYAHEQFF TGTGCCAGCAGTTACGCCTACGCCCATGAGCAGTTCTTC
TRBJ2-1 . TRBV29-1 . 12 CSALRDFVEQFF TGCAGCGCCCTCCGGGACTTCGTTGAGCAGTTTTTT